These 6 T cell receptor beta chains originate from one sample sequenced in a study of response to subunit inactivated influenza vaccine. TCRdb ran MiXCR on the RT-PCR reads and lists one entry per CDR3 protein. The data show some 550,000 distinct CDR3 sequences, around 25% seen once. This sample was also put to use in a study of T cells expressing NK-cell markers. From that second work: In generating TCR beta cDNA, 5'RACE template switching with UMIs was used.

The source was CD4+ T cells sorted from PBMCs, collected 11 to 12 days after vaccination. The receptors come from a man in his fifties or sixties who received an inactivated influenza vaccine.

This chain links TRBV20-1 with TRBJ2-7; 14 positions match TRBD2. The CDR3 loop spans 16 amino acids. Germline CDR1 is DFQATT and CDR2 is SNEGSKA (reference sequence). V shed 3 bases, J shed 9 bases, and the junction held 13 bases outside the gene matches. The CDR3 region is CSARTTGTSGRQVQYF. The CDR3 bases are TGCAGTGCTAGGACTACTGGGACTAGCGGGAGACAGGTGCAGTACTTC.

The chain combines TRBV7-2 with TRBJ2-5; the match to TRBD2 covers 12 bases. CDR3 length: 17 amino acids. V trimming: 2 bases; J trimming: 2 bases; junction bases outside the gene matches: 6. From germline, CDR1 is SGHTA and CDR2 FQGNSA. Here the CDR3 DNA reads TGTGCCAGCAGCTTACTGGCGACTAGCGGGGGTCAAGAGACCCAGTACTTC. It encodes CASSLLATSGGQETQYF.

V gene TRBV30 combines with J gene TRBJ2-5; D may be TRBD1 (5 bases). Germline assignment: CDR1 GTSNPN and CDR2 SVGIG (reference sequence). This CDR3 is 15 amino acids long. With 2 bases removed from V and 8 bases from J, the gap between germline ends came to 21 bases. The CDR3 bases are TGTGCCTGGAGTCCCACCCGGACACTAAGTAATACCCAGTACTTC. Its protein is CAWSPTRTLSNTQYF.

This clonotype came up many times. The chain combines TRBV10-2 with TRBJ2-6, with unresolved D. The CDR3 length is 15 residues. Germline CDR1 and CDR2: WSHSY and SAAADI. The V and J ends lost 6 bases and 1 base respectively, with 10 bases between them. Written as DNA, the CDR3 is TGCGCCAGCAGCCCCCGACCATCTGGGGCCAACGTCCTGACTTTC. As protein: CASSPRPSGANVLTF.

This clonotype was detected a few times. In nucleotides, the CDR3 is TGTGCCAGCAGTTGGGGGACATCTAACTATGGCTACACCTTC. Translated, it gives CASSWGTSNYGYTF. V gene TRBV28 combines with J gene TRBJ1-2, with D possibly TRBD1 on 6 matching bases. The V gene's germline CDR1 is MDHEN and CDR2 SYDVKM. Trimming removed 4 bases from V and 0 bases from J, with 9 bases in between. This CDR3 has 14 amino acids.

This chain's CDR3 is CASRISGYGYTF. The CDR3 nucleotides read TGTGCCAGCCGGATTTCGGGCTATGGCTACACCTTC. The rearrangement uses TRBV2 and TRBJ1-2, with D uncertain. Per germline, CDR1 SNHLY and CDR2 FYNNEI. V was clipped by 8 bases and J by 4 bases, with 11 bases between them. CDR3 length: 12 residues.